Listed below are T cell receptor beta chains from one sample, sequenced in a study of blood T cell repertoires in COVID-19. Libraries were prepared by immunoSEQ multiplex PCR; TCRdb keeps only in-frame clonotypes and omits some of them. In the table there are hundreds of thousands of clones, 81% of which are singletons. The sample was peripheral blood. All receptors derive from a woman at least 80 years old with COVID-19, enrolled during active disease. Both conserved end residues are part of each CDR3. Each record gives: J gene, V gene, D gene, clone size, CDR3 DNA, CDR3 protein. A D gene is named only where the DNA matches it firmly. Expanded clones are given a class, and other clones once, few, many or no size at all.

J: TRBJ2-5; V: TRBV7-9; D: TRBD2; size: .; DNA: TGTGCCAGCAGCAAGACTAGCGGAGGCCAAGAGACCCAGTACTTC; CDR3: CASSKTSGGQETQYF
J: TRBJ2-2; V: TRBV5-1; D: .; size: .; DNA: TGCGCCAGCAGCTTGGAACCTCTCATTGGCCCCGGGGAGCTGTTTTTT; CDR3: CASSLEPLIGPGELFF
J: TRBJ1-2; V: TRBV3-1/TRBV3-2; D: TRBD1; size: .; DNA: TGTGCCAGCAGCCAAGCGGCGGGACAGGGCTATGGCTACACCTTC; CDR3: CASSQAAGQGYGYTF
J: TRBJ1-2; V: TRBV11-2; D: TRBD1; size: few; DNA: TGTGCCAGCAGCCGACAGGGGGACTATGGCTACACCTTC; CDR3: CASSRQGDYGYTF
J: TRBJ1-1; V: TRBV12-3/TRBV12-4; D: .; size: once; DNA: TGTGCCAGCAGGGGCCTAAAGAACACTGAAGCTTTCTTT; CDR3: CASRGLKNTEAFF
J: TRBJ1-1; V: TRBV20-1; D: TRBD1; size: .; DNA: TGCAGTGCTAGTAGCGCTCCGGGACAGGGAAAGGACACTGAAGCTTTCTTT; CDR3: CSASSAPGQGKDTEAFF
J: TRBJ2-7; V: TRBV24-1; D: TRBD2; size: .; DNA: TGTGCCACCAGTGATCGGACTAGCGGGGTGTCCTACGAGCAGTACTTC; CDR3: CATSDRTSGVSYEQYF
J: TRBJ1-6; V: TRBV19; D: .; size: .; DNA: TGTGCCAGTAGAGAATCGGATTCACCCCTCCACTTT; CDR3: CASRESDSPLHF
J: TRBJ1-6; V: TRBV6-6; D: TRBD1; size: many; DNA: TGTGCCAGCAGCCGAGGGACAGGGGACACTGCCGGATCACCCCTCCACTTT; CDR3: CASSRGTGDTAGSPLHF
J: TRBJ1-4; V: TRBV19; D: .; size: .; DNA: TGTGCCAGTAGTATAATCGGGGCAACTAATGAAAAACTGTTTTTT; CDR3: CASSIIGATNEKLFF
J: TRBJ1-5; V: TRBV5-4; D: TRBD1; size: .; DNA: TGTGCCAGCAGCTTACAGGGGGCTGGTCAGCCCCAGCATTTT; CDR3: CASSLQGAGQPQHF
J: TRBJ2-5; V: TRBV3-1/TRBV3-2; D: .; size: .; DNA: TGTGCCAGCAGCTCCTCCCAGGGGCCCGCGGCCCAGTACTTC; CDR3: CASSSSQGPAAQYF
J: TRBJ1-1; V: TRBV5-1; D: .; size: .; DNA: TGCGCCAGCAGCCCTAACGTGAACACTGAAGCTTTCTTT; CDR3: CASSPNVNTEAFF
J: TRBJ1-1; V: TRBV7-2; D: .; size: .; DNA: TGTGCCAGCACCTCTTACGGGTCGGGTGAAGCTTTCTTT; CDR3: CASTSYGSGEAFF
J: TRBJ2-1; V: TRBV5-8; D: TRBD2; size: .; DNA: TGTGCCAGCAGCTTGTTGGGGGAGGGCTACAATGAGCAGTTCTTC; CDR3: CASSLLGEGYNEQFF
J: TRBJ2-1; V: TRBV5-6; D: .; size: .; DNA: TGTGCCAGCAGCTTGGAGCAGAGACTCTACAATGAGCAGTTCTTC; CDR3: CASSLEQRLYNEQFF
J: TRBJ2-3; V: TRBV2; D: TRBD1; size: .; DNA: TGTGCCTGCAAGGACAGGGGCGCAGATACGCAGTATTTT; CDR3: CACKDRGADTQYF
J: TRBJ2-7; V: TRBV6-2/TRBV6-3; D: TRBD1; size: once; DNA: TGTGCCAGCAGTTCCCCCGTGACAGGGGTCTACGAGCAGTACTTC; CDR3: CASSSPVTGVYEQYF
J: TRBJ2-1; V: TRBV5-1; D: TRBD2; size: .; DNA: TGCGCCAGCAGCTTGTACCGGGGGGATGAGCAGTTCTTC; CDR3: CASSLYRGDEQFF
J: TRBJ2-7; V: TRBV12-5; D: .; size: .; DNA: TGTGCTAGTGCCTCTGACAGGAACTATGGGCAGTACTTC; CDR3: CASASDRNYGQYF
J: TRBJ2-1; V: TRBV9; D: TRBD2; size: .; DNA: TGTGCCAGCAGCGTAGGTCTAGCGGGGGAACGAAATGAGCAGTTCTTC; CDR3: CASSVGLAGERNEQFF
J: TRBJ1-1; V: TRBV6-5; D: .; size: .; DNA: TGTGCCAGCAGTCCCCGCCCGGGTGAAGCTTTCTTT; CDR3: CASSPRPGEAFF
J: TRBJ2-7; V: TRBV7-9; D: TRBD1; size: .; DNA: TGTGCCAGCAGCTTAGTCCCACAGGGGTGGTACTTC; CDR3: CASSLVPQGWYF
J: TRBJ2-5; V: TRBV25-1; D: .; size: once; DNA: TGTGCCAGCAGTGAATCGAGGGACAAGAAGACCCAGTACTTC; CDR3: CASSESRDKKTQYF
J: TRBJ2-1; V: TRBV10-2; D: TRBD2; size: .; DNA: TGCGCCAGCAGTCCCGGGACTAGCGCAGGTGAGCAGTTCTTC; CDR3: CASSPGTSAGEQFF
J: TRBJ1-1; V: TRBV30; D: .; size: .; DNA: TGTGCCTGGAGGATCCTGAAACAGAAAGAAGAAGCTTTCTTT; CDR3: CAWRILKQKEEAFF
J: TRBJ2-2; V: TRBV18; D: TRBD1; size: .; DNA: TGTGCCAGCTCACCTCAACAGGGGAGAGGCGGGGAGCTGTTTTTT; CDR3: CASSPQQGRGGELFF
J: TRBJ2-7; V: TRBV9; D: .; size: .; DNA: TGTGCCAGCAGCGTAGGGACAGCGCCCCTCTCCTACGAGCAGTACTTC; CDR3: CASSVGTAPLSYEQYF
J: TRBJ1-1; V: TRBV28; D: .; size: .; DNA: TGTGCCAGCGGGGGGGCAGACCTGAACACTGAAGCTTTCTTT; CDR3: CASGGADLNTEAFF
J: TRBJ2-2; V: TRBV4-2; D: TRBD1; size: .; DNA: TGTGCCAGCAGCCTTAGGACAGGGGCGAACACCGGGGAGCTGTTTTTT; CDR3: CASSLRTGANTGELFF
J: TRBJ1-1; V: TRBV29-1; D: TRBD1; size: .; DNA: TGCAGCGCTCGACAGGGATTGAACACTGAAGCTTTCTTT; CDR3: CSARQGLNTEAFF
J: TRBJ1-1; V: TRBV9; D: .; size: .; DNA: TGTGCCAGCAGCCCCCGGGCAGGGTCGGGTAACACTGAAGCTTTCTTT; CDR3: CASSPRAGSGNTEAFF
J: TRBJ1-6; V: TRBV5-1; D: TRBD1; size: .; DNA: TGCGCCAGCAGCTTTGAGACAGGGGGTTATAATTCACCCCTCCACTTT; CDR3: CASSFETGGYNSPLHF
J: TRBJ2-1; V: TRBV7-8; D: TRBD2; size: .; DNA: TGTGCCACGGCGGGGGGGCTCGTGCCTGAGCAGTTCTTC; CDR3: CATAGGLVPEQFF
J: TRBJ1-2; V: TRBV5-1; D: .; size: .; DNA: TGCGCCAGCAGCGCCGAGACAGGCAGTTGGGGCTACACCTTC; CDR3: CASSAETGSWGYTF
J: TRBJ2-6; V: TRBV30; D: .; size: .; DNA: TGTGCCTCCTCCCCGGGACAGCTTCGGGGGGTCCTGACTTTC; CDR3: CASSPGQLRGVLTF
J: TRBJ1-1; V: TRBV2; D: .; size: once; DNA: TGTGCCAGCAGTAGGACAGTTAACACTGAAGCTTTCTTT; CDR3: CASSRTVNTEAFF
J: TRBJ1-2; V: TRBV30; D: .; size: .; DNA: TGTGCCTGGAGAGGGGTTTGGAGGGACTATCGTGGCTACACCTTC; CDR3: CAWRGVWRDYRGYTF
J: TRBJ1-4; V: TRBV30; D: .; size: .; DNA: TGTGCCTGGAGGCCAGGGGCAGCGTCTAATGAAAAACTGTTTTTT; CDR3: CAWRPGAASNEKLFF
J: TRBJ1-5; V: TRBV2; D: .; size: .; DNA: TGTGCCAGCAGTGAACAGATTCGCAATCAGCCCCAGCATTTT; CDR3: CASSEQIRNQPQHF
J: TRBJ2-3; V: TRBV28; D: .; size: .; DNA: TGTGCCAGCAGTTTACGGGACTCGTCTACTAGCACAGATACGCAGTATTTT; CDR3: CASSLRDSSTSTDTQYF
J: TRBJ2-7; V: TRBV27; D: TRBD1; size: .; DNA: TGTGCCAGCAGTTTAACGGGACAGGCCTACGAGCAGTACTTC; CDR3: CASSLTGQAYEQYF
J: TRBJ2-5; V: TRBV30; D: .; size: .; DNA: TGTGCCTGGAGTGTAGGGTCCAGCGGTCAAGAGACCCAGTACTTC; CDR3: CAWSVGSSGQETQYF
J: TRBJ2-2; V: TRBV19; D: TRBD1; size: .; DNA: TGTGCCTGTACCGGACAGGGGATCTCCGGGGAGCTGTTTTTT; CDR3: CACTGQGISGELFF
J: TRBJ2-5; V: TRBV3-1/TRBV3-2; D: TRBD2; size: few; DNA: TGTGCCAGCAGCCGTACTAGCGGCCAAGAGACCCAGTACTTC; CDR3: CASSRTSGQETQYF
J: TRBJ1-2; V: TRBV9; D: .; size: .; DNA: TGTGCCAGCAGCGTCGAGGGACTGGGCTACACCTTC; CDR3: CASSVEGLGYTF
J: TRBJ1-1; V: TRBV18; D: .; size: once; DNA: TGTGCCAGCTCCTCTATAGAGAGCTCGCGCACTGAAGCTTTCTTT; CDR3: CASSSIESSRTEAFF